Below, 19 T cell receptor beta chains from the same sample are listed, as sequenced in a study of PD-1 blockade in classical Hodgkin lymphoma. The data were produced by immunoSEQ multiplex PCR, yet TCRdb's version contains in-frame clones alone and is incomplete. The sample carries about 23,000 clones, about three quarters recorded once. Each patient experienced a relapse that followed autologous stem cell transplantation, and brentuximab vedotin exposure varied. Sequencing used peripheral blood mononuclear cells (PBMCs), obtained before the second cycle of nivolumab. The source is a human donor with classical Hodgkin lymphoma.

The chain links TRBV10-1 to TRBJ2-1; unclear D gene. Germline V lookup: CDR1 WNHNN, CDR2 SYGVQD (reference sequence). V was clipped by 3 bases and J by 8 bases, with 5 bases between them. The CDR3 loop spans 11 amino acids. The CDR3 sequence is CASSDGYEQFF. As DNA, the CDR3 is TGCGCCAGCAGTGACGGGTATGAGCAGTTCTTC.

This rearrangement joins TRBV2 to TRBJ1-3; D call uncertain. Germline V gives CDR1 SNHLY, CDR2 FYNNEI. The CDR3 length is 15 residues. V lost 3 bases, J lost 0 bases, and 9 bases lay in between. CDR3 sequence (DNA): TGTGCCAGCAGTGAGGCCACCTTCTCTGGAAACACCATATATTTT. It yields the protein CASSEATFSGNTIYF.

J is TRBJ2-1 and V is TRBV7-3; 8 nucleotides match TRBD1. Germline V lookup: CDR1 SGHTA, CDR2 FQGTGA. With V trimmed by 5 bases and J by 14 bases, 8 bases remained unmatched. This CDR3 contains 12 residues. The CDR3 DNA is TGTGCCAGCAGCCTCGGACAGGGCGCTAAGTTCTTC. Its translation: CASSLGQGAKFF.

The V gene is TRBV6-6, the J gene TRBJ1-1; TRBD1 agrees at 11 bases. The CDR3 runs to 16 residues. J lost 2 bases, V lost 7 bases, and 9 bases had no gene match. The V gene's germline CDR1 is MNHNY and CDR2 SVGAGI (reference sequence). CDR3 amino acids: CASISRDRGVNTEAFF. The CDR3 bases are TGTGCCAGCATCAGCCGGGACAGGGGGGTAAACACTGAAGCTTTCTTT.

The chain has TRBV5-1 and TRBJ1-1; D is ambiguous. Germline CDR1 is SGHRS and CDR2 is YFSETQ. The length of the CDR3 is 15 residues. V shed 4 bases and J shed 0 bases, with 13 bases lying between them. CDR3 sequence reads: CASSPNVGVNTEAFF. The CDR3 DNA follows: TGCGCCAGCAGCCCAAATGTCGGGGTGAACACTGAAGCTTTCTTT.

The rearrangement uses TRBV27 and TRBJ2-5; D perhaps matches TRBD2 (5 bases). Between the trimmed V and J ends, which lost 5 bases and 5 bases, there was a span of 21 bases. Germline CDR1 is MNHEY and CDR2 is SMNVEV (reference sequence). This CDR3 is built from 16 residues. CDR3 amino acids: CASSLEYGMTGETQYF. DNA for the CDR3: TGTGCCAGCAGTCTAGAATACGGAATGACGGGGGAGACCCAGTACTTC.

V is TRBV13 and J is TRBJ2-2; possible D gene TRBD2, 6 bases. The length of the CDR3 is 14 residues. Germline CDR1 PRHDT, CDR2 FYEKMQ (reference sequence). Trimming shortened V by 5 bases and J by 7 bases, and 14 bases separated the two germline ends. DNA of the CDR3: TGTGCCAGCAGCCTGTACCTCGGGGGCGGGGAGCTGTTTTTT. This translates into CASSLYLGGGELFF.

With respect to this clone: This sample also contains other DNA sequences that code for the same CDR3. The V and J genes are TRBV6-1 and TRBJ1-5; possibly TRBD1 for D (5 bases). The germline V gene has CDR1 MNHNS and CDR2 SASEGT. V gave up 0 bases and J gave up 7 bases, with 10 bases separating them. The CDR3 sequence is 14 residues long. CDR3 amino acids: CASSEAGGRQPQHF. The CDR3 DNA reads TGTGCCAGCAGTGAAGCGGGGGGTCGCCAGCCCCAGCATTTT.

The chain links TRBV19 to TRBJ2-1, with D uncertain. The V end lost 2 bases, the J end lost 4 bases, and 6 bases lay between the germline ends. The CDR3 runs to 13 residues. Looked up from germline, CDR1 is LNHDA and CDR2 is SQIVND (reference sequence). In DNA form, the CDR3 reads TGTGCCAGTAGTATATCCGAGTACAATGAGCAGTTCTTC. Its protein is CASSISEYNEQFF. The full variable domain, its missing parts supplied by reference TRBV19 and TRBJ2-1, is DGGITQSPKYLFRKEGQNVTLSCEQNLNHDAMYWYRQDPGQGLRLIYYSQIVNDFQKGDIAEGYSVSREKKESFPLTVTSAQKNPTAFYLCASSISEYNEQFFGPGTRLTVL.

The chain links TRBV21-1 to TRBJ2-6. TRBV21-1 is a pseudogene locus. The length of the CDR3 is 17 residues. This chain's CDR3 is CASSNLGRLAGANVLTF. CDR3 in DNA: TGTGCCAGCAGCAACCTCGGGCGTCTAGCTGGGGCCAACGTCCTGACTTTC.

The chain has TRBV5-1 and TRBJ2-2; 9 nucleotides line up with TRBD1. Germline V lookup: CDR1 SGHRS, CDR2 YFSETQ. The CDR3 runs 15 residues. Germline trimming cut 5 bases from V and 7 bases from J; bases unmatched to any gene: 9. The CDR3, as DNA: TGCGCCAGCAGAGTCGGGGACAGGGACGTCGGGGAGCTGTTTTTT. Its protein product is CASRVGDRDVGELFF.

The chain uses TRBV2 and TRBJ1-1; D unclear. The germline V gene encodes CDR1 SNHLY and CDR2 FYNNEI. The CDR3 runs 14 residues. The V end was cut by 0 bases, the J end by 1 base, with 6 bases between. The CDR3, as DNA: TGTGCCAGCAGTGAAGCAAACAGGAACACTGAAGCTTTCTTT. It codes for CASSEANRNTEAFF.

The chain combines TRBV19 with TRBJ1-4; D gene ambiguous. CDR3 size: 13 residues. Germline V lookup: CDR1 LNHDA, CDR2 SQIVND (reference sequence). Trimming pared 7 bases from V and 6 bases from J, leaving 12 bases between. The CDR3 loop reads CASTPTGDEKLFF. DNA of the CDR3: TGTGCCAGTACCCCAACCGGTGATGAAAAACTGTTTTTT.

This chain joins TRBV23-1 and TRBJ1-1; no reliable D call. TRBV23-1 is given ORF status, its function remaining uncertain. The V end lost 6 bases, the J end lost 5 bases, and 10 bases lay between the germline ends. There are 12 residues in the CDR3. CDR3 sequence: CASSRPETEAFF. DNA of the CDR3: TGCGCCAGCAGCCGTCCCGAGACTGAAGCTTTCTTT.

This clone showed up just a few times. The chain links TRBV27 to TRBJ2-3; D gene uncertain. Trimming removed 5 bases from V and 0 bases from J, with 6 bases in between. This CDR3 region has 13 residues. The germline V gene has CDR1 MNHEY and CDR2 SMNVEV (reference sequence). CDR3 amino acids: CASSPPSTDTQYF. The CDR3 region has the DNA TGTGCCAGCAGTCCACCTAGCACAGATACGCAGTATTTT.

The sample holds a few counts of this clone. The J gene is TRBJ1-5, the V gene TRBV6-1; 7 bases agree with TRBD1. Looked up from germline, CDR1 is MNHNS and CDR2 is SASEGT. J was trimmed by 6 bases and V by 6 bases; bases with no gene match: 8. The CDR3 spans 14 residues. CDR3 in amino acids: CASRAVQGTQPQHF. The DNA for the CDR3 is TGTGCCAGCAGGGCGGTACAGGGGACTCAGCCCCAGCATTTT.

The chain recombines TRBV7-8 with TRBJ2-7, with D unclear. CDR1 is SGHVS and CDR2 is FQNEAQ in the germline V gene. The ends were cut back, 4 bases at V and 0 bases at J, with 19 bases in the middle. The CDR3 totals 17 residues. The chain's CDR3 is CASSSTPPTPPSYEQYF. The DNA for the CDR3 is TGTGCCAGCAGCTCCACACCTCCCACCCCCCCCTCCTACGAGCAGTACTTC.

J is TRBJ1-1 and V is TRBV6-5; D not certain. This CDR3 is 13 amino acids long. The ends were cut back, 4 bases at V and 0 bases at J, with 6 bases in the middle. In germline, CDR1 is MNHEY, CDR2 SVGAGI. CDR3 DNA: TGTGCCAGCAGTTCGGACGTGAACACTGAAGCTTTCTTT. Translated, it gives CASSSDVNTEAFF.

The rearrangement links TRBV18 to TRBJ2-5; 11 positions agree with TRBD2. This CDR3 is 17 amino acids long. V lost 0 bases to trimming and J lost 2 bases; unmatched junction nucleotides: 5. Germline lookup yields CDR1 KGHSH and CDR2 LQKENI. The CDR3 loop reads CASSPPVLAGVQETQYF. CDR3 DNA sequence: TGTGCCAGCTCACCACCCGTACTAGCGGGAGTTCAAGAGACCCAGTACTTC.